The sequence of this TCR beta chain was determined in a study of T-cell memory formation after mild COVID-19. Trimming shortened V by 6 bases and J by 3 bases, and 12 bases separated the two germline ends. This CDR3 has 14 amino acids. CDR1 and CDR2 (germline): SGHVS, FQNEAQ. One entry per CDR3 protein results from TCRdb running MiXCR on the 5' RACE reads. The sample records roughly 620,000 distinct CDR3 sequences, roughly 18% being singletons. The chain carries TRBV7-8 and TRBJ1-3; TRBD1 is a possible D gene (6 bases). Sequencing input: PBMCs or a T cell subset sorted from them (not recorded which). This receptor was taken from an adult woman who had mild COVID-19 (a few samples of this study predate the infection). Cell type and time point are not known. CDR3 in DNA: TGTGCCAGCAGTTCCGGACAGCTTGGAAACACCATATATTTT. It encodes CASSSGQLGNTIYF.